These 18 T cell receptor beta chains share one sample of origin, sequenced in a study of chemoradiotherapy in HPV16-positive cancers. Some clones are missing from TCRdb's copy, which holds only in-frame ones; the method was immunoSEQ multiplex PCR. The profile shows some 25,000 clones, approximately 94% of them singletons. The sample here was taken from a patient who underwent chemoradiotherapy. The receptors come from a human donor with HPV-associated anogenital cancer.

This chain links TRBV27 with TRBJ2-7; D assignment may be TRBD1 or TRBD2 (5 bases each). The V end was cut by 5 bases, the J end by 3 bases, with 17 bases between. CDR3 length: 15 residues. Germline V CDR1 and CDR2: MNHEY, SMNVEV (reference sequence). The CDR3 DNA reads as TGTGCCAGCAGTCCTCGGGGCCTTCCCAACTACGAGCAGTACTTC. This codes for CASSPRGLPNYEQYF.

CDR3 protein: CASSLMAGQETQYF. CDR3 DNA: TGTGCCAGCAGCCTCATGGCAGGTCAAGAGACCCAGTACTTC. This chain connects TRBV2 to TRBJ2-5; no clear D. Trimming stripped 6 bases from V and 2 bases from J, with 13 bases between. Germline assignment: CDR1 SNHLY and CDR2 FYNNEI. The CDR3 covers 14 residues.

This rearrangement joins TRBV7-6 to TRBJ2-5; no firm D call. The germline V gene encodes CDR1 SGHVS and CDR2 FNYEAQ. V was trimmed by 0 bases and J by 0 bases, leaving 2 bases between them. This CDR3 is 13 amino acids long. This chain's CDR3 is CASSLANQETQYF. Written as DNA, the CDR3 is TGTGCCAGCAGCTTAGCAAACCAAGAGACCCAGTACTTC.

The chain is built from TRBV11-2 and TRBJ2-7; TRBD1 matches 10 bases. Germline-derived CDR1 and CDR2 are SGHAT and FQNNGV. V was pared by 5 bases and J by 4 bases, with 5 bases of the junction left unmatched. CDR3 length: 14 residues. CDR3 DNA sequence: TGTGCCAGCAGCATCCGGGACAGGGGATACGAGCAGTACTTC. It is translated as CASSIRDRGYEQYF.

The CDR3 region is CASRPERGLVGTEAFF. The CDR3 DNA follows: TGCGCCAGCAGACCAGAACGGGGGCTGGTGGGCACTGAAGCTTTCTTT. The V gene is TRBV5-1, the J gene TRBJ1-1; D may be TRBD1 (6 bases). The CDR3 sequence is 16 residues long. The V gene lost 5 bases and the J gene lost 4 bases, with 21 bases spanning the gap. Per germline, CDR1 SGHRS and CDR2 YFSETQ.

The J gene is TRBJ2-7, the V gene TRBV6-6; D uncertain. The V gene's germline CDR1 is MNHNY and CDR2 SVGAGI (reference sequence). The length of the CDR3 is 12 residues. Trimming left V 6 bases short and J 7 bases short, with 13 bases between. CDR3 bases: TGTGCCAGCAGCACGACCCTTAGGGAGCAGTACTTC. Its protein is CASSTTLREQYF.

The chain couples TRBV18 to TRBJ1-5, with D possibly matching TRBD1 (5 bases). The germline V and J ends were trimmed by 4 bases and 0 bases, with 13 bases remaining between them. The CDR3 length is 16 residues. CDR1 KGHSH and CDR2 LQKENI come from the germline V gene. The CDR3 DNA reads as TGTGCCAGCTCACAGGGACCAGGACATAGCAATCAGCCCCAGCATTTT. Amino acid sequence: CASSQGPGHSNQPQHF.

The chain uses TRBV10-1 and TRBJ2-2; 9 bases agree with TRBD1. The CDR3 totals 18 residues. The germline CDR1 and CDR2 sequences are WNHNN and SYGVQD (reference sequence). After removal of 8 bases from V and 0 bases from J, the junction contained 13 bases not matched to a gene. The CDR3 loop reads CASSAAGQGRTNTGELFF. CDR3 nucleotides: TGCGCCAGCTCCGCCGCGGGACAGGGAAGAACGAACACCGGGGAGCTGTTTTTT.

The gene calls are TRBV7-3 and TRBJ1-1; D is possibly TRBD1 (5 bases). V lost 1 base and J lost 4, with 13 bases in between. Germline CDR1 and CDR2: SGHTA and FQGTGA. The CDR3 has 15 amino acids. The CDR3 protein is CASSLSQGGITEAFF. In nucleotides, the CDR3 is TGTGCCAGCAGCTTAAGTCAGGGAGGGATCACTGAAGCTTTCTTT.

The gene calls are TRBV29-1 and TRBJ2-3; D is undetermined. CDR3 length equals 12 residues. Trimming shortened V by 8 bases and J by 3 bases, and 12 bases separated the two germline ends. CDR1 SQVTM and CDR2 ANQGSEA come from the germline V gene. CDR3 coding DNA: TGCAGCATCCGGGCAACAACAGATACGCAGTATTTT. Encoded protein: CSIRATTDTQYF.

The chain carries TRBV28 and TRBJ1-5; weak D call: TRBD1 (5 bases). From germline, CDR1 is MDHEN and CDR2 SYDVKM. Trimming pared 6 bases from V and 0 bases from J, leaving 12 bases between. This CDR3 region has 15 residues. The CDR3 loop reads CASRGGTDSNQPQHF. CDR3 bases: TGTGCCAGCAGGGGGGGGACGGATAGCAATCAGCCCCAGCATTTT.

The V and J genes are TRBV2 and TRBJ2-1; D is undetermined. V was shortened by 8 bases and J by 5 bases, with 10 bases between the two germline ends. The CDR3 runs 12 residues. The germline V gene encodes CDR1 SNHLY and CDR2 FYNNEI. CDR3 sequence (DNA): TGTGCCAGCGGCCCCTACCACAATGAGCAGTTCTTC. Translation: CASGPYHNEQFF. Supplemented by reference TRBV2 and TRBJ2-1, the full variable domain reads EPEVTQTPSHQVTQMGQEVILRCVPISNHLYFYWYRQILGQKVEFLVSFYNNEISEKSEIFDDQFSVERPDGSNFTLKIRSTKLEDSAMYFCASGPYHNEQFFGPGTRLTVL.

This clone appeared a single time. The V gene is TRBV7-6, the J gene TRBJ2-3, with TRBD1 identical over 10 bases. The CDR3 runs to 16 residues. Trimming at V came to 4 bases and at J to 4 bases, leaving 8 bases not matched to a gene. Germline CDR1 SGHVS, CDR2 FNYEAQ. The CDR3: CASSSLGQGLADTQYF. The DNA for the CDR3 is TGTGCCAGCAGCTCCTTGGGACAGGGGTTGGCAGATACGCAGTATTTT.

V usage is TRBV5-1 and J usage is TRBJ2-1; D remains ambiguous. Germline V gives CDR1 SGHRS, CDR2 YFSETQ. Deletions cut 1 base from V and 4 bases from J, with 9 bases between. The CDR3 loop spans 14 amino acids. The CDR3 DNA reads as TGCGCCAGCAGCTTGAGTTCCCAATACAATGAGCAGTTCTTC. Its protein product is CASSLSSQYNEQFF.

V gene TRBV7-2 combines with J gene TRBJ1-6; TRBD1 aligns across 8 bases. From germline, CDR1 is SGHTA and CDR2 FQGNSA. The CDR3 runs 16 residues. V was clipped by 8 bases and J by 8 bases; unmatched bases: 14. The CDR3 loop is CASEASQGAVHSPLHF. CDR3 DNA sequence: TGTGCCAGCGAAGCAAGCCAGGGGGCGGTTCATTCACCCCTCCACTTT.

V is TRBV30 and J is TRBJ1-1; D perhaps matches TRBD1 (5 bases). Trimming cost V 4 bases and J 0 bases, with 6 bases left between them. Germline values: CDR1 GTSNPN, CDR2 SVGIG (reference sequence). The CDR3 spans 12 residues. CDR3 sequence (DNA): TGTGCCTGGACAGGGATGAACACTGAAGCTTTCTTT. As protein: CAWTGMNTEAFF. The full variable domain, completed using reference TRBV30 and TRBJ1-1, is SQTIHQWPATLVQPVGSPLSLECTVEGTSNPNLYWYRQAAGRGLQLLFYSVGIGQISSEVPQNLSASRPQDRQFILSSKKLLLSDSGFYLCAWTGMNTEAFFGQGTRLTVV.

The CDR3 sequence is CASSLRPGQGFFRHGYTF. CDR3 DNA sequence: TGTGCCAGCAGCTTAAGGCCGGGACAGGGGTTTTTTAGGCATGGCTACACCTTC. The chain uses TRBV11-2 and TRBJ1-2, with 10 bases that match TRBD1. This CDR3 has 18 residues. From germline, CDR1 is SGHAT and CDR2 FQNNGV. V trimming: 2 bases; J trimming: 6 bases; junction bases outside the gene matches: 15.

The chain joins TRBV30 to TRBJ2-5; D not certain. Germline V gene data show CDR1 as GTSNPN and CDR2 as SVGIG (reference sequence). This CDR3 is built from 13 residues. The ends were cut back, 3 bases at V and 5 bases at J, with 13 bases in the middle. As DNA, the CDR3 is TGTGCCTGGAGGGGTCCGAACGGGGAGACCCAGTACTTC. This translates into CAWRGPNGETQYF.